This is a list of T cell receptor beta chains from one sample in a study of cytotoxic CD8 clonotypes in ibrutinib-treated CLL. Repertoires were generated with immunoSEQ multiplex PCR, while TCRdb's copy carries only in-frame clones and drops some. The table has under 200,000 clones, more than 75% seen once. The material sequenced was PBMCs, taken after 12 months of ibrutinib treatment. The receptors stem from a human donor with chronic lymphocytic leukemia. The CDR3 runs from the conserved cysteine through the conserved F or W. The D gene is left open where the match is weak. Size tells how often a clone was seen (once, few, many) or the class of an expanded clone, and some rows leave it out.

J: TRBJ2-2; size: .; V: TRBV4-2; D: .; DNA: TGTGCCAGCAGTCCCGGGACTCTCGACACCGGGGAGCTGTTTTTT; CDR3: CASSPGTLDTGELFF
J: TRBJ1-3; size: .; V: TRBV21-1; D: .; DNA: TGTGCCAGCAGCAAGCGTAGCTCTGGAAACACCATATATTTT; CDR3: CASSKRSSGNTIYF
J: TRBJ2-1; size: .; V: TRBV28; D: TRBD2; DNA: TGTGCCAGCAGCTCTGGGACTAGCGGGGGCAATGAGCAGTTCTTC; CDR3: CASSSGTSGGNEQFF
J: TRBJ2-7; size: .; V: TRBV7-2; D: .; DNA: TGTGCCAGCAGCTTAGATCGTGCCCCCTACGAGCAGTACTTC; CDR3: CASSLDRAPYEQYF
J: TRBJ2-7; size: .; V: TRBV7-2; D: .; DNA: TGTGCCAGCAGCTTACTGACAGGCGGGAAGGGCGAGCAGTACTTC; CDR3: CASSLLTGGKGEQYF
J: TRBJ1-1; size: .; V: TRBV6-6; D: .; DNA: TGTGCCAGCAGTTACGGGTCAGGGGTGAACACTGAAGCTTTCTTT; CDR3: CASSYGSGVNTEAFF
J: TRBJ2-1; size: .; V: TRBV29-1; D: TRBD2; DNA: TGCAGCGTTGGCCCCTCCGAGCGGGGGCCACGGGATGAGCAGTTCTTC; CDR3: CSVGPSERGPRDEQFF
J: TRBJ2-7; size: .; V: TRBV18; D: .; DNA: TGTGCCAGCTCACTGCCGGGGGAGGCCTACGAGCAGTACTTC; CDR3: CASSLPGEAYEQYF
J: TRBJ2-1; size: few; V: TRBV27; D: TRBD2; DNA: TGTGCCAGCAGGGCTAGCGGGAGCTCCTACAATGAGCAGTTCTTC; CDR3: CASRASGSSYNEQFF
J: TRBJ2-5; size: .; V: TRBV7-7; D: TRBD2; DNA: TGTGCCAGCAGCTCGGGGGGGTACCAAGAGACCCAGTACTTC; CDR3: CASSSGGYQETQYF
J: TRBJ2-2; size: .; V: TRBV15; D: .; DNA: TGTGCCACCAGCAGAGATCTGGACACCGGGGAGCTGTTTTTT; CDR3: CATSRDLDTGELFF
J: TRBJ1-2; size: .; V: TRBV28; D: TRBD1; DNA: TGTGTCACGGGACAGGGTAACTATGGCTACACCTTC; CDR3: CVTGQGNYGYTF
J: TRBJ1-4; size: .; V: TRBV18; D: .; DNA: TGTGCCAGCTCAACGGGTATCCGGGATGAAAAACTGTTTTTT; CDR3: CASSTGIRDEKLFF
J: TRBJ1-5; size: .; V: TRBV28; D: .; DNA: TGTGCCAGCAGTTGGGGACGTATTCAGCCCCAGCATTTT; CDR3: CASSWGRIQPQHF
J: TRBJ2-1; size: .; V: TRBV7-9; D: .; DNA: TGTGCCAGCAGCTCGCGCGGGGCCGGATTCAATGAGCAGTTCTTC; CDR3: CASSSRGAGFNEQFF